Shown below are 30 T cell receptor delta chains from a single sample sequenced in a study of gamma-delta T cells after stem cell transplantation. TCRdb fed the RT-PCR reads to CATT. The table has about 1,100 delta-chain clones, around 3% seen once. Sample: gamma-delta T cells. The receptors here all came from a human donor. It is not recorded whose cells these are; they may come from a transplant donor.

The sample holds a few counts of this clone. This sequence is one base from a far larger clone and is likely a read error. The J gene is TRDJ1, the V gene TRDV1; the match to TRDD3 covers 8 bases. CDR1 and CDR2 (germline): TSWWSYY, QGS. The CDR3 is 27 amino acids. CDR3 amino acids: CALGELPSLWVLYWGDRFRQYTDKPIF. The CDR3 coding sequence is TGTGCTCTTGGGGAACTCCCCTCGCTTTGGGTCCTCTACTGGGGGGACAGGTTCCGCCAGTACACCGATAAACCCATCTTT.

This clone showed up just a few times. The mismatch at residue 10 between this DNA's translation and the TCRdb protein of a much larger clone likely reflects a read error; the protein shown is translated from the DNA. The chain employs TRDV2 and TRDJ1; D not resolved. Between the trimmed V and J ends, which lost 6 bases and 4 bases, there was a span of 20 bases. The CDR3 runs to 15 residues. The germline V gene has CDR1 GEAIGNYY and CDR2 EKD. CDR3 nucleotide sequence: TGTGCCTGTATTCTTGTACCCGGCGAGGGCGATAAACTCATCTTT. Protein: CACILVPGEGDKLIF.

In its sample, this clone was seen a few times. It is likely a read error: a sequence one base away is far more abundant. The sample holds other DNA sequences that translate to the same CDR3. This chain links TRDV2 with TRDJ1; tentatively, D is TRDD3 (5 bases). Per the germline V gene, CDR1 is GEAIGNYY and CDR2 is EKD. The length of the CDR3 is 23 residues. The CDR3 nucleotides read TGCGCCTGTGACACCGTAACTGGCCAATTCCCCAACCTTGGGGACGACTACACCGATAAACTCATCTTT. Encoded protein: CACDTVTGQFPNLGDDYTDKLIF.

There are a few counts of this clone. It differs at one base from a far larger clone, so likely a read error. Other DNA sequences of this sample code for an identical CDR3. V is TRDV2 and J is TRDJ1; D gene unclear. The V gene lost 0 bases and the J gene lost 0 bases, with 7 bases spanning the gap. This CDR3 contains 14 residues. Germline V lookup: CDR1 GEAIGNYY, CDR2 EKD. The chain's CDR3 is CACDTVLNTDKLIF. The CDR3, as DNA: TGTGCCTGTGACACCGTGCTGAACACCGATAAACTCATCTTT.

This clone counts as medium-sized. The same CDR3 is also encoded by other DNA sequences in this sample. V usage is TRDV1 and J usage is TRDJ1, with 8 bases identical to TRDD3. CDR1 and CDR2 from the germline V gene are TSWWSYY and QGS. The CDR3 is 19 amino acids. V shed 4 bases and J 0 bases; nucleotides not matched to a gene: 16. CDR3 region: CALGGEYEGIPLYTDKLIF. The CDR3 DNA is TGTGCTCTTGGGGGGGAGTACGAGGGGATACCCCTATACACCGATAAACTCATCTTT.

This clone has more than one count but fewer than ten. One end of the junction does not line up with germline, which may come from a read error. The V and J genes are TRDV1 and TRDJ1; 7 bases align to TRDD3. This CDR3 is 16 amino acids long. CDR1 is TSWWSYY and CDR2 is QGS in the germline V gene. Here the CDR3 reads CALGEPPPFLWDTLFF. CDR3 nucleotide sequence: TGTGCTCTTGGGGAACCACCTCCTTTCCTGTGGGATACCCTCTTTTTT.

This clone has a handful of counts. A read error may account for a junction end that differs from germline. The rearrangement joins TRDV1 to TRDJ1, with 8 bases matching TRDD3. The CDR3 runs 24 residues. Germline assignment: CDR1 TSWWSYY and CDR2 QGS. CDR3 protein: CAPGDLFGPSWGSPLGSYTDKLIF. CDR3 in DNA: TGTGCTCCTGGGGACCTCTTCGGTCCTAGCTGGGGGAGCCCCCTGGGGTCGTACACCGATAAACTCATCTTT.

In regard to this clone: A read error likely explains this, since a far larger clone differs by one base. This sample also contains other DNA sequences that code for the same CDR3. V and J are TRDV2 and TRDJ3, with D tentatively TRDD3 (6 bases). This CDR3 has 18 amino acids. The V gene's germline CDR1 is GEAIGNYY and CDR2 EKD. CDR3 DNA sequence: TGTGCCTGCGACAGTGGGGATTCTAGATCCTGGGACACCCGACAGATGTTTTTC. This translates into CACDSGDSRSWDTRQMFF.

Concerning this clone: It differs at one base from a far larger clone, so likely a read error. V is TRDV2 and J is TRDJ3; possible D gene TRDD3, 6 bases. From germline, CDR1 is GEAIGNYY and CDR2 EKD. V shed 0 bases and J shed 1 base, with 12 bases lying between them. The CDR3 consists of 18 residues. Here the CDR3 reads CACDTVGGISWDTRQMFF. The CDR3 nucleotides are TGTGCCTGTGACACCGTCGGGGGAATATCCTGGGACACCCGACAGATGTTTTTC.

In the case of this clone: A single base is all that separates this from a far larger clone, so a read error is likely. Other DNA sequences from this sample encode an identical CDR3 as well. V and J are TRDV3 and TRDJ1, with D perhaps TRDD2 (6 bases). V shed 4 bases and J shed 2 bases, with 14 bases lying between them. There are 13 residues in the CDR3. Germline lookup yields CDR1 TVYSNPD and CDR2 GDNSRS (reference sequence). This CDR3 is CAYNPTSTDKLIF. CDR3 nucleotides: TGTGCCTACAATCCTACGTCAACCGATAAACTCATCTTT.

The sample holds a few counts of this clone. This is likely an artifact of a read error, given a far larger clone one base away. The CDR3 region has the DNA TGTGCCTGTGATGCCTTACTGGGGGACTACACCGATAAACCCATCTTT. Translation gives CACDALLGDYTDKPIF. The chain is built from TRDV2 and TRDJ1; 9 nucleotides match TRDD3. The CDR3 consists of 16 residues. The germline V gene encodes CDR1 GEAIGNYY and CDR2 EKD.

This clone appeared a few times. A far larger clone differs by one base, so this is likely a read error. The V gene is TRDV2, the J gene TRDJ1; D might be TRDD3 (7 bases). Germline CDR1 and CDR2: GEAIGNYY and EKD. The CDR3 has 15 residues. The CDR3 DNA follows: TGTGCCTGTGACAGGGGGATCCTACACACCGATAAACTCACCTTT. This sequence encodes CACDRGILHTDKLTF.

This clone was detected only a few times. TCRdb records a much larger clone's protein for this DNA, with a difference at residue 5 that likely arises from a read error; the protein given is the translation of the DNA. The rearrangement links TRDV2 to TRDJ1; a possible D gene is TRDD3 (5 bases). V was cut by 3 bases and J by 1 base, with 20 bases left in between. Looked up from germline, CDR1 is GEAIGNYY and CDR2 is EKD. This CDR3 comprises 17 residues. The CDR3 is CACDPAGYKSPTDKLIF. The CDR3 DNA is TGTGCCTGTGACCCCGCTGGGTACAAATCCCCCACCGATAAACTCATCTTT.

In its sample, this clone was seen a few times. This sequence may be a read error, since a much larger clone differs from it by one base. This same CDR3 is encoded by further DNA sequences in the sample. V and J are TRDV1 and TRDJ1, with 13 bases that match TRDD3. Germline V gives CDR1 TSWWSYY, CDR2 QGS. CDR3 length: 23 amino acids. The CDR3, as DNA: TGTGCTCTTGGGGAACAGGCCTTCCCTCTTAAGTACTGGGGGATACGCCACACCGACAAACTCATCTTT. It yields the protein CALGEQAFPLKYWGIRHTDKLIF.

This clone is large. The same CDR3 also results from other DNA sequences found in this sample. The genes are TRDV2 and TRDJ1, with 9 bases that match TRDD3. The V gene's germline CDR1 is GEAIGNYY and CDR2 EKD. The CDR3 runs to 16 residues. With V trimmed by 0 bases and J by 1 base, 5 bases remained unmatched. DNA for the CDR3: TGTGCCTGTGACACCCTACTGGGGGACCCCACCGATAAACTCATCTTT. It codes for CACDTLLGDPTDKLIF.

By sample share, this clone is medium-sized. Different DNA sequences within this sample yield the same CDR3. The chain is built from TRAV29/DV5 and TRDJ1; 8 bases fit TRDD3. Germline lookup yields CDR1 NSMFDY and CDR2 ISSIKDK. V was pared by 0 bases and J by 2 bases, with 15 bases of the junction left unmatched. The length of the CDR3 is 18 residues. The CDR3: CAASEPLTGGYGTDKLIF. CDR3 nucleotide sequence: TGTGCAGCAAGCGAACCGCTAACTGGGGGCTACGGAACCGATAAACTCATCTTT.

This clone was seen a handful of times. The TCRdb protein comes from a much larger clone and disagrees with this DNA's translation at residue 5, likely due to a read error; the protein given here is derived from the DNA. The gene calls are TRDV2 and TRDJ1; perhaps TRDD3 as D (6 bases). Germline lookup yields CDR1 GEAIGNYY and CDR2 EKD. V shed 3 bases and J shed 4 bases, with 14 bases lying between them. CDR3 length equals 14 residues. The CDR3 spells CACDRGELNDKLIF. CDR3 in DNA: TGTGCCTGTGACCGGGGGGAGCTTAACGATAAACTCATCTTT.

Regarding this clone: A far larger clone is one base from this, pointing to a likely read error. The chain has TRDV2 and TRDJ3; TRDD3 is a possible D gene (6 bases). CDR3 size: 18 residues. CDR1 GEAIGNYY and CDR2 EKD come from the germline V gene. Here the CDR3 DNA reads TGTGCCTGTGACAGTGGGGATTCTAGATCCTGGGGCACCCGACAGATGTTTTTC. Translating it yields CACDSGDSRSWGTRQMFF.

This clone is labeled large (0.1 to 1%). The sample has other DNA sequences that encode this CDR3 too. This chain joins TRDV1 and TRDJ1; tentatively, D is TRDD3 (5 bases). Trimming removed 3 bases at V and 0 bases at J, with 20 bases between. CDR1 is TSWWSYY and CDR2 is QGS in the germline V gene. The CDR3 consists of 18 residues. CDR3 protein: CALGDSTKGGEYTDKLIF. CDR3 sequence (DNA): TGTGCTCTTGGGGACAGTACCAAGGGCGGGGAGTACACCGATAAACTCATCTTT.

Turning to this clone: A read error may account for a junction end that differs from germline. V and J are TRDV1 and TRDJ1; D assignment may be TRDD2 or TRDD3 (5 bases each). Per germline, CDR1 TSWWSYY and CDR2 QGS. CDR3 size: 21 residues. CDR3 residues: CALGKLTLALPLLVYTDKLIF. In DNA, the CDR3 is TGTGCTCTTGGGAAACTAACTTTGGCCCTACCGTTACTGGTGTACACCGATAAACTCATCTTT.

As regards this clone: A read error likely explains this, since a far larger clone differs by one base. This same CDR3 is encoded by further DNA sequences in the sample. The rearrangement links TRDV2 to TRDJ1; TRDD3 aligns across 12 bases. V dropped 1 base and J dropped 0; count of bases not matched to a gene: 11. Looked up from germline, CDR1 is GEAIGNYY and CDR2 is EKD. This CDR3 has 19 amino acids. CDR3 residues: CACDTLSLGDTVDTDKLIF. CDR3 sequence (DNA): TGTGCCTGTGACACTTTATCGCTGGGGGATACGGTGGACACCGATAAACTCATCTTT.

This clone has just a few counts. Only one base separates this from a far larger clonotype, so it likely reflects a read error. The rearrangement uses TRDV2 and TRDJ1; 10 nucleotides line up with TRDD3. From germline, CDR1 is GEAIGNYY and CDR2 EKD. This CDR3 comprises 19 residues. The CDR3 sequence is CACDITGGFAEWATDKPIF. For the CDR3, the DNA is TGTGCCTGTGACATAACTGGGGGATTTGCGGAGTGGGCCACCGATAAACCCATCTTT.

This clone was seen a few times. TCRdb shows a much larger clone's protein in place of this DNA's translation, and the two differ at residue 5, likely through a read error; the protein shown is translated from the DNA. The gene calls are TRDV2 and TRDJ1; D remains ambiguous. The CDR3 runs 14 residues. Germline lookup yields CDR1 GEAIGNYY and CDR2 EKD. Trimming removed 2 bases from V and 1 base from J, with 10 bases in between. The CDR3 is CACDIGGFTDKLIF. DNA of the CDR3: TGTGCCTGTGACATCGGTGGATTCACCGATAAACTCATCTTT.

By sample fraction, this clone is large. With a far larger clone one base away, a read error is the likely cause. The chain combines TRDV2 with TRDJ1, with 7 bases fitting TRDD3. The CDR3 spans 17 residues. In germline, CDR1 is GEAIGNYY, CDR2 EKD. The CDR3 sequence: CARDPAEGDSYTDKLIF. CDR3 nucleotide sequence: TGTGCCCGTGACCCCGCCGAGGGGGATTCGTACACCGATAAACTCATCTTT.

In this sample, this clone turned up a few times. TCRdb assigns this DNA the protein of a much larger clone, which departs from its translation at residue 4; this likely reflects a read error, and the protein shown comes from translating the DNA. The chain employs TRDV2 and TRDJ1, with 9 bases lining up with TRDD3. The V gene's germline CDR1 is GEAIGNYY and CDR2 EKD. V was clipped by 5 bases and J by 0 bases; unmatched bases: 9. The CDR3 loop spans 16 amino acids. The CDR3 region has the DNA TGTGCCTGTGCTGCCTTACTGGGGGACTACACCGATAAACTCATCTTT. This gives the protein CACAALLGDYTDKLIF.

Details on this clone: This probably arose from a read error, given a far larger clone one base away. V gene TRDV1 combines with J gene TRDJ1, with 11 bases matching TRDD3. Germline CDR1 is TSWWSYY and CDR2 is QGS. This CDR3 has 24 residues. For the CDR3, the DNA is TGTGCTCCTGGGGAACGCCACCTACCCCAACTACGATGGGGGATACGCTTGTACACCGATAAACTCATCTTT. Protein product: CAPGERHLPQLRWGIRLYTDKLIF.

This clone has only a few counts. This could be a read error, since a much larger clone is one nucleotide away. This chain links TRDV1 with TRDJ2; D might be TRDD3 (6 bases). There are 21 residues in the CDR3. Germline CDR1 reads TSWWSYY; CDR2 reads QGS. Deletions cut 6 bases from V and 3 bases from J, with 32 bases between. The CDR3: CALGPTSHMGWGSELTAQLFF. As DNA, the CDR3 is TGTGCTCTTGGACCTACTTCCCACATGGGCTGGGGTTCGGAGCTGACAGCACAACTCTTCTTT.

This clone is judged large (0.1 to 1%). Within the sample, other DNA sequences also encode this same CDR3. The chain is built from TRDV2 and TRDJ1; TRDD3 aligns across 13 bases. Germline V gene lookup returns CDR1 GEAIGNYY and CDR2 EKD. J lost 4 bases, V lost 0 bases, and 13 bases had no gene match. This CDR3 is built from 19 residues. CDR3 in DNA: TGTGCCTGTGACACCGTTACGAGTACTGGGGGATACGCCGGCGATAAACTCATCTTT. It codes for CACDTVTSTGGYAGDKLIF.

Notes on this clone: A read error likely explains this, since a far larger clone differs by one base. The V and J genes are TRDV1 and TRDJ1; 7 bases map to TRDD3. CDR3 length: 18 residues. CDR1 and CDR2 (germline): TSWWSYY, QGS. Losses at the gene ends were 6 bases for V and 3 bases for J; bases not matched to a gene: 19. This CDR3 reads CALGLLRTSWGVPDKLIF. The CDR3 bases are TGTGCTCTTGGACTCCTTCGGACGTCCTGGGGGGTACCCGATAAACTCATCTTT.

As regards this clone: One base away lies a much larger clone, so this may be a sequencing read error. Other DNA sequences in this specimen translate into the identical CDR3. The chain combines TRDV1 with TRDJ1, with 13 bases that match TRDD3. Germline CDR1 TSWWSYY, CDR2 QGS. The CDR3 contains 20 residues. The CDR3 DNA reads TGTGCCCTTGGGCCCAATACCCTGCACTGGGGGATACGTTGTACGGATAAACTCATCTTT. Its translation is CALGPNTLHWGIRCTDKLIF.